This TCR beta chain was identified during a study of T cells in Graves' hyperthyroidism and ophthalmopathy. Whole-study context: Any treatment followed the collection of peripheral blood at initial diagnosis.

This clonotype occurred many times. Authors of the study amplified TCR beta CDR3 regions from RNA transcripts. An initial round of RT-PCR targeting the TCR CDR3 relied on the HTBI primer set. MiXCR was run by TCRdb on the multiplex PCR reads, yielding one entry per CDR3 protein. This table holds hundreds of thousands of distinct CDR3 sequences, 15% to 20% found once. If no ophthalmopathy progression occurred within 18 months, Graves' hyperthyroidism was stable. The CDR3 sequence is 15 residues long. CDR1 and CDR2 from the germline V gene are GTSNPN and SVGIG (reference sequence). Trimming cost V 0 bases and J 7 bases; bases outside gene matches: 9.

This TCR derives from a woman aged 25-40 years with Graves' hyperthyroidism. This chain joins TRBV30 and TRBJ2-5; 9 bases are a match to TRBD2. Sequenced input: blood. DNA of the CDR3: TGTGCCTGGAGTGTACTGAGGCGGGAGGGCGGGACCCAGTACTTC. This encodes CAWSVLRREGGTQYF.